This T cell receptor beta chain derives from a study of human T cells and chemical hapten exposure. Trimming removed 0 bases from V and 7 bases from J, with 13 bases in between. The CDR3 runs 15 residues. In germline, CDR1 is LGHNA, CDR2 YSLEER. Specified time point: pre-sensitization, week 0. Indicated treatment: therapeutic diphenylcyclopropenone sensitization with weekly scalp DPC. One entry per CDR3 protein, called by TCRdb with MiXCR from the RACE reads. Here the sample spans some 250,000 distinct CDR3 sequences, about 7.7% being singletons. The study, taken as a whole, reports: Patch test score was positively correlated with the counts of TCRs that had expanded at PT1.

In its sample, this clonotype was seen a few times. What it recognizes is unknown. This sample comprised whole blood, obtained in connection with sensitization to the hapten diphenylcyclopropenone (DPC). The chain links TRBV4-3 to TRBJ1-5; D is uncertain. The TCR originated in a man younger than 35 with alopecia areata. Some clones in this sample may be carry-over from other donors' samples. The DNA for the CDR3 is TGCGCCAGCAGCCAAGATCGGTCAGCGGACCAGCCCCAGCATTTT. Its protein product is CASSQDRSADQPQHF.